At least ten counts were recorded for the clone carrying this T cell receptor (beta chain). The antigen remains undetermined. The source of the sample is a study of T cells in Graves' hyperthyroidism and ophthalmopathy. As for the study in general: Pretreatment peripheral blood was obtained at initial diagnosis. Findings of the study overall: Most expanded thyroid clonotypes above 0.001 recurred in blood. Using 13 V-J features, a model discriminated ophthalmopathy from stable hyperthyroidism.

The CDR3 is 15 residues long. Trimming cost V 6 bases and J 7 bases; bases outside gene matches: 9. Amplified regions were TCR beta CDR3 sequences from RNA transcripts. Initially, a first-round RT-PCR of the TCR CDR3 employed the HTBI primer set. TCRdb analysed the multiplex PCR reads with MiXCR anew, one entry per CDR3 protein. This repertoire shows roughly 380,000 distinct CDR3 sequences, around 18% found once; its top ten account for 15%. Diagnostic assessment was based on clinical symptoms, serum thyroxine and TRAb, thyroid ultrasound and orbital computed tomography. This TCR was sampled from a woman aged 40 to 50 with Graves' ophthalmopathy. This chain joins TRBV12-3 or TRBV12-4 and TRBJ2-1; 10 bases are shared with TRBD2. The sample comprised blood. The CDR3 DNA is TGTGCCAGCAGCTCCGGGACTAGCGAAGGGAATGAGCAGTTCTTC. As protein: CASSSGTSEGNEQFF.